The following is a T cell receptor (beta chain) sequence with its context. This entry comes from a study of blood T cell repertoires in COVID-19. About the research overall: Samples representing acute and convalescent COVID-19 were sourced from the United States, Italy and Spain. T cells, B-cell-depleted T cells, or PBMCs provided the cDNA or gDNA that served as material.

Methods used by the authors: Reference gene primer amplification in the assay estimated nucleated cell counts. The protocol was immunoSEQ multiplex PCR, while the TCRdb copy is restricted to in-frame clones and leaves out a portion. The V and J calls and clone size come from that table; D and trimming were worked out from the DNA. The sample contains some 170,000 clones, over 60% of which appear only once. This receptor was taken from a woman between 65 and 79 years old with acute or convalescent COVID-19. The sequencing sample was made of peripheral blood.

The CDR3 DNA follows: TGTGCCAGCAATAGCATGGCAGGGGGCTCAAACGGCTACACCTTC. It codes for CASNSMAGGSNGYTF. The chain is built from TRBV2 and TRBJ1-2, with 8 bases matching TRBD1. V shed 7 bases and J 8 bases; nucleotides not matched to a gene: 15. The germline V gene encodes CDR1 SNHLY and CDR2 FYNNEI. The CDR3 consists of 15 residues.